The 30 T cell receptor beta chains in this list originate from one sample, sequenced in a study of blood T cell repertoires in COVID-19. Sequencing was performed with immunoSEQ multiplex PCR; in TCRdb, only in-frame clones are kept and a portion is missing. The sample records approximately 120,000 clones, over 75% being singletons. The sample comprised peripheral blood. These receptors all come from a woman older than 75 with acute or convalescent COVID-19.

The chain uses TRBV4-3 and TRBJ1-1; a possible D gene is TRBD1 (5 bases). Trimming pared 0 bases from V and 9 bases from J, leaving 11 bases between. The CDR3 runs 13 residues. The germline V gene encodes CDR1 LGHNA and CDR2 YSLEER. The CDR3 loop is CASSQERRQKAFF. CDR3 nucleotide sequence: TGCGCCAGCAGCCAAGAAAGGAGACAGAAAGCTTTCTTT.

This chain uses TRBV18 with TRBJ1-1; D is undetermined. Trimming removed 6 bases from V and 4 bases from J, with 12 bases in between. Germline assignment: CDR1 KGHSH and CDR2 LQKENI. This CDR3 has 13 amino acids. The CDR3 is CASSSGVSTEAFF. The CDR3 bases are TGTGCCAGCTCTTCCGGGGTTAGCACTGAAGCTTTCTTT.

The CDR3 bases are TGTGCCAGCAGTGAAGGTGACAGGGTCTATGGCTACACCTTC. Translating it yields CASSEGDRVYGYTF. The chain recombines TRBV2 with TRBJ1-2; 7 positions match TRBD1. CDR1 and CDR2 (germline): SNHLY, FYNNEI. J was trimmed by 4 bases and V by 1 base; bases with no gene match: 3. This CDR3 contains 14 residues.

This clone has more than one count but fewer than ten. CDR3 loop: CASSRDRGDSPLHF. Here the CDR3 DNA reads TGTGCCAGCAGCAGGGACAGGGGGGATTCACCCCTCCACTTT. V usage is TRBV9 and J usage is TRBJ1-6; TRBD1 aligns across 11 bases. The CDR3 totals 14 residues. The germline V gene encodes CDR1 SGDLS and CDR2 YYNGEE. The trim removed 4 bases at V and 8 bases at J, leaving 2 bases unmatched.

This sequence joins TRBV10-3 and TRBJ2-5; TRBD2 agrees at 10 bases. The J segment lost 2 bases and the V segment lost 0 bases, leaving 3 bases of the junction unmatched. CDR1 is ENHRY, CDR2 SYGVKD, per germline. CDR3 length: 16 amino acids. As DNA, the CDR3 is TGTGCCATCAGTGAGTCGTTAGCGGGGGGACAAGAGACCCAGTACTTC. It is translated as CAISESLAGGQETQYF.

The V gene is TRBV5-8, the J gene TRBJ1-3; D perhaps matches TRBD1 (6 bases). Per germline, CDR1 SGHTS and CDR2 YDEGEE. V lost 2 bases and J 0 bases, leaving 18 bases between the germline ends. The CDR3 covers 18 residues. The CDR3 DNA is TGTGCCAGCAGCTTTGGAGGCGGACAGACTATCTCTGGAAACACCATATATTTT. Encoded protein: CASSFGGGQTISGNTIYF.

The genes are TRBV11-2 and TRBJ1-1; a possible D gene is TRBD1 (6 bases). The CDR3 length is 15 residues. The germline V gene has CDR1 SGHAT and CDR2 FQNNGV. The V end lost 1 base, the J end lost 5 bases, and 14 bases lay between the germline ends. The chain's CDR3 is CASSLVRPGETEAFF. CDR3 sequence (DNA): TGTGCCAGCAGCTTAGTCCGGCCAGGGGAAACTGAAGCTTTCTTT.

V is TRBV5-5 and J is TRBJ1-5, with 9 bases that match TRBD1. Germline V lookup: CDR1 SGHKS, CDR2 YYEKEE (reference sequence). The CDR3 extends over 16 amino acids. V was pared by 2 bases and J by 1 base, with 4 bases of the junction left unmatched. CDR3 amino acids: CASSFGTGISNQPQHF. Here the CDR3 DNA reads TGTGCCAGCAGCTTCGGGACAGGGATAAGCAATCAGCCCCAGCATTTT. The whole variable domain, remainder taken from reference TRBV5-5 and TRBJ1-5, is DAGVTQSPTHLIKTRGQQVTLRCSPISGHKSVSWYQQVLGQGPQFIFQYYEKEERGRGNFPDRFSARQFPNYSSELNVNALLLGDSALYLCASSFGTGISNQPQHFGDGTRLSIL.

This chain joins TRBV5-1 and TRBJ1-3, with D possibly being TRBD1 (5 bases). Trimming shortened V by 5 bases and J by 5 bases, and 11 bases separated the two germline ends. Germline loops: CDR1 SGHRS, CDR2 YFSETQ. The CDR3 is 13 residues long. The chain's CDR3 is CASRGGGRNTIYF. The CDR3 bases are TGCGCCAGCAGGGGGGGAGGTCGAAACACCATATATTTT.

This clone occurred once. The chain is built from TRBV19 and TRBJ1-2; maybe TRBD1 (6 bases). CDR1 and CDR2 (germline): LNHDA, SQIVND (reference sequence). The V gene lost 5 bases and the J gene lost 5 bases, with 18 bases spanning the gap. This CDR3 has 15 residues. CDR3 sequence: CASSLNPRGRYGYTF. The CDR3 nucleotides are TGTGCCAGTAGTCTAAATCCCAGGGGTCGGTATGGCTACACCTTC.

This clone was picked up one time. The chain is built from TRBV5-1 and TRBJ1-1; the D gene is possibly TRBD1 (5 bases). Trimming cost V 1 base and J 7 bases, with 8 bases left between them. In germline, CDR1 is SGHRS, CDR2 YFSETQ. The CDR3 contains 12 residues. The CDR3 coding sequence is TGCGCCAGCAGCTTGCCAGGGCTTGAAGCTTTCTTT. This encodes CASSLPGLEAFF. The full variable domain, in which reference TRBV5-1 and TRBJ1-1 provide the parts outside the CDR3, is KAGVTQTPRYLIKTRGQQVTLSCSPISGHRSVSWYQQTPGQGLQFLFEYFSETQRNKGNFPGRFSGRQFSNSRSEMNVSTLELGDSALYLCASSLPGLEAFFGQGTRLTVV.

This rearrangement joins TRBV7-6 to TRBJ1-4; tentatively, D is TRBD1 (6 bases). V was pared by 0 bases and J by 7 bases, with 6 bases between. This CDR3 comprises 13 residues. Per germline, CDR1 SGHVS and CDR2 FNYEAQ. CDR3: CASSLARGEKLFF. The CDR3 DNA is TGTGCCAGCAGCTTAGCCAGGGGTGAAAAACTGTTTTTT.

This rearrangement joins TRBV7-8 to TRBJ1-2; possible D gene TRBD1, 6 bases. V lost 5 bases and J lost 5, with 21 bases in between. The germline V gene has CDR1 SGHVS and CDR2 FQNEAQ. The CDR3 is made up of 16 amino acids. This CDR3 reads CASSPQGQGRSYGYTF. The CDR3 coding sequence is TGTGCCAGCAGCCCGCAGGGGCAGGGACGATCATATGGCTACACCTTC.

The genes are TRBV6-5 and TRBJ1-1, with a tentative D call TRBD1 (5 bases). The length of the CDR3 is 13 residues. With 6 bases removed from V and 3 bases from J, the gap between germline ends came to 11 bases. Germline CDR1 MNHEY, CDR2 SVGAGI. In DNA form, the CDR3 reads TGTGCCAGCAGAGGACACTTTGACACTGAAGCTTTCTTT. Its protein is CASRGHFDTEAFF.

The DNA for the CDR3 is TGTGCCAGCAGTTACAGGACAGGGTCCCCTAATGAAAAACTGTTTTTT. Translating it yields CASSYRTGSPNEKLFF. The genes are TRBV6-6 and TRBJ1-4; 8 bases agree with TRBD1. The CDR3 runs 16 residues. Germline CDR1 reads MNHNY; CDR2 reads SVGAGI (reference sequence). Trimming took 2 bases from V and 3 from J; bases not matched to a gene: 5.

This chain links TRBV5-6 with TRBJ1-1; D unresolved. Trimming shortened V by 4 bases and J by 11 bases, and 9 bases separated the two germline ends. This CDR3 is 10 amino acids long. Germline values: CDR1 SGHDT, CDR2 YYEEEE. The CDR3 loop is CASSAHNAFF. The CDR3 nucleotides are TGTGCCAGCAGCGCCCACAATGCTTTCTTT.

The V call is TRBV18, the J call TRBJ2-3; possibly TRBD2 for D (6 bases). Per germline, CDR1 KGHSH and CDR2 LQKENI. Trimming took 1 base from V and 3 from J, leaving 11 bases between them. The CDR3 sequence is 15 residues long. The CDR3 bases are TGTGCCAGCTCACCACGGGGGGACCGAACAGATACGCAGTATTTT. Translating gives CASSPRGDRTDTQYF.

J is TRBJ1-5 and V is TRBV7-2; 7 positions match TRBD1. In germline, CDR1 is SGHTA, CDR2 FQGNSA. The V segment lost 4 bases and the J segment 7 bases; nucleotides outside the gene matches: 4. The CDR3 extends over 13 amino acids. CDR3 DNA sequence: TGTGCCAGCAGCTCTCAGGGGGAACAGCCCCAGCATTTT. This encodes CASSSQGEQPQHF.

V usage is TRBV6-4 and J usage is TRBJ1-2; D gene ambiguous. The CDR3 consists of 11 residues. Trimming removed 4 bases from V and 6 bases from J, with 6 bases in between. Per the germline V gene, CDR1 is MRHNA and CDR2 is SNTAGT. The CDR3 sequence: CASSGGNGYTF. The CDR3 region has the DNA TGTGCCAGCAGTGGAGGGAATGGCTACACCTTC.

The rearrangement links TRBV6-6 to TRBJ2-7; 9 nucleotides match TRBD1. The V gene's germline CDR1 is MNHNY and CDR2 SVGAGI (reference sequence). The CDR3 has 15 amino acids. The ends lost 6 bases at V and 1 base at J; junction bases unmatched: 7. CDR3 sequence reads: CASSGPGQGSYEQYF. For the CDR3, the DNA is TGTGCCAGCAGCGGACCGGGACAGGGATCCTACGAGCAGTACTTC.

This sequence joins TRBV27 and TRBJ1-2; D is ambiguous. The V and J ends lost 5 bases and 2 bases respectively, with 15 bases between them. The length of the CDR3 is 15 residues. Germline CDR1 and CDR2: MNHEY and SMNVEV (reference sequence). In DNA, the CDR3 is TGTGCCAGCAGTCCGGCCGCCCGGAGAAACTATGGCTACACCTTC. Translation: CASSPAARRNYGYTF.

The chain couples TRBV5-1 to TRBJ2-2; D unclear. The CDR3 is made up of 16 amino acids. V was cut by 3 bases and J by 0 bases, with 12 bases left in between. Germline V gives CDR1 SGHRS, CDR2 YFSETQ. This CDR3 is CASSSRSASNTGELFF. DNA of the CDR3: TGCGCCAGCAGCTCTCGGAGCGCTTCGAACACCGGGGAGCTGTTTTTT.

This clone was seen a single time. J is TRBJ1-5 and V is TRBV10-3; TRBD1 agrees at 11 bases. Trimming took 10 bases from V and 5 from J; bases not matched to a gene: 7. Germline CDR1 reads ENHRY; CDR2 reads SYGVKD. The length of the CDR3 is 14 residues. The CDR3 sequence is CATARDRGDQPQHF. The CDR3, as DNA: TGTGCCACCGCCCGGGACAGGGGGGATCAGCCCCAGCATTTT.

As regards this clone: One end of the junction varies from germline; a read error may be responsible. V gene TRBV6-1 combines with J gene TRBJ1-2; 9 positions agree with TRBD1. Germline CDR1 MNHNS, CDR2 SASEGT. The CDR3 has 11 residues. The CDR3 coding sequence is TGTGCCAGCAGGGAAGGGACAGGGTTTCTCTTC. This sequence encodes CASREGTGFLF.

This chain connects TRBV5-1 to TRBJ1-1, with no clear D. V lost 6 bases, J lost 8 bases, and 14 bases lay in between. Germline CDR1 is SGHRS and CDR2 is YFSETQ. This CDR3 contains 12 residues. Here the CDR3 reads CASTANRGEAFF. Written as DNA, the CDR3 is TGCGCCAGCACCGCCAATAGAGGGGAAGCTTTCTTT.

The chain uses TRBV9 and TRBJ2-1; D might be TRBD1 (6 bases). Deletions cut 1 base from V and 6 bases from J, with 8 bases between. CDR3 size: 13 residues. Germline V lookup: CDR1 SGDLS, CDR2 YYNGEE. This chain's CDR3 is CASSVQGGNEQFF. In nucleotides, the CDR3 is TGTGCCAGCAGCGTACAAGGGGGCAATGAGCAGTTCTTC.

This chain uses TRBV10-3 with TRBJ2-1; TRBD2 matches 14 bases. Germline V gene sequence: CDR1 ENHRY, CDR2 SYGVKD. The V segment lost 4 bases and the J segment 7 bases; nucleotides outside the gene matches: 6. The CDR3 is 16 amino acids. The CDR3 here is CAISGGLAGGANEQFF. The CDR3 bases are TGTGCCATCAGTGGAGGACTAGCGGGGGGCGCGAATGAGCAGTTCTTC.

The gene calls are TRBV19 and TRBJ1-1; D call uncertain. V lost 6 bases and J 5 bases, leaving 13 bases between the germline ends. The CDR3 loop spans 13 amino acids. CDR1 and CDR2 (germline): LNHDA, SQIVND (reference sequence). CDR3 loop: CASSDKGGTEAFF. CDR3 in DNA: TGTGCCAGTAGCGATAAAGGAGGTACTGAAGCTTTCTTT.

The sample holds a few counts of this clone. The chain links TRBV3-1 (or the pseudogene TRBV3-2) to TRBJ1-2; unclear D gene. The germline gives CDR1 LGHDT, CDR2 YNNKEL (reference sequence). V lost 3 bases and J lost 7, with 18 bases in between. The CDR3 is made up of 15 amino acids. The DNA for the CDR3 is TGTGCCAGCAGCCACATAAACAGTATTAGGTCTGGCTACACCTTC. As protein: CASSHINSIRSGYTF.

The rearrangement links TRBV11-2 to TRBJ1-1; no clear D gene. The CDR3 extends over 14 amino acids. Trimming removed 4 bases from V and 8 bases from J, with 17 bases in between. The germline CDR1 and CDR2 sequences are SGHAT and FQNNGV. The CDR3 reads CASSSRDFGPEAFF. Here the CDR3 DNA reads TGTGCCAGCAGCTCGCGGGATTTCGGACCGGAAGCTTTCTTT.